The 8 T cell receptor beta chains presented below share a single source sample, sequenced in a study of beta chain features in type 1 diabetes. Their target antigens are unknown. As every portion of the isolated RNA was reverse transcribed, the sequencing read expressed TCRB transcripts. Only in-frame clones appear in the TCRdb table, and some are missing; sequencing was by immunoSEQ multiplex PCR. The sample yields around 180,000 clones, approximately 8.1% seen once. Notes on the study in general: Patients with Type 1 diabetes showed moderately but significantly shorter TCRB CDR3s in all four CD4+ subsets.

The specimen sequenced was central memory CD4+ T cells from blood. These TCRs come from a middle-aged woman with type 1 diabetes.

Only a few counts were recorded for this clone. The chain couples TRBV7-9 to TRBJ1-1; 8 positions agree with TRBD1. CDR1 is SEHNR, CDR2 FQNEAQ, per germline (reference sequence). The CDR3 runs 16 residues. Trimming at V came to 6 bases and at J to 0 bases, leaving 9 bases not matched to a gene. In nucleotides, the CDR3 is TGTGCCAGCAGTTCCAATCGCAGGGGGCTGAACACTGAAGCTTTCTTT. As protein: CASSSNRRGLNTEAFF.

This clone was seen a few times. The rearrangement joins TRBV5-1 to TRBJ2-1, with 10 bases identical to TRBD1. This CDR3 comprises 14 residues. Trimming at V came to 4 bases and at J to 7 bases, leaving 5 bases not matched to a gene. The V gene's germline CDR1 is SGHRS and CDR2 YFSETQ. The CDR3 region is CASSQGQGRNEQFF. The CDR3 DNA follows: TGCGCCAGCAGCCAGGGACAGGGGAGAAATGAGCAGTTCTTC.

This clone is a singleton in its sample. The chain links TRBV11-2 to TRBJ1-2; no definite D call. Germline CDR1 SGHAT, CDR2 FQNNGV. The CDR3 length is 12 residues. V was shortened by 0 bases and J by 8 bases, with 7 bases between the two germline ends. Written as DNA, the CDR3 is TGTGCCAGCAGCTTAGAGCAAGCCGGCTACACCTTC. Translation gives CASSLEQAGYTF.

This clone turned up a few times. The V and J genes are TRBV5-6 and TRBJ1-3, with D perhaps matching TRBD1 (6 bases). CDR3 length: 16 amino acids. Trimming shortened V by 6 bases and J by 0 bases, and 16 bases separated the two germline ends. Germline lookup yields CDR1 SGHDT and CDR2 YYEEEE. The chain's CDR3 is CASTRGAGRSGNTIYF. CDR3 DNA sequence: TGTGCCAGCACCCGGGGGGCAGGACGCTCTGGAAACACCATATATTTT.

This clone was counted a few times. This sequence joins TRBV7-2 and TRBJ2-6; 7 bases match TRBD2. There are 16 residues in the CDR3. Germline loops: CDR1 SGHTA, CDR2 FQGNSA. V lost 2 bases and J lost 0; bases outside the gene matches: 1. The CDR3 here is CASSLWGGSGANVLTF. CDR3 nucleotide sequence: TGTGCCAGCAGCTTATGGGGGGGCTCTGGGGCCAACGTCCTGACTTTC.

The sample holds a few counts of this clone. The CDR3 is CASSWGAGAPGNTIYF. CDR3 nucleotide sequence: TGTGCCAGCAGCTGGGGTGCGGGGGCCCCTGGAAACACCATATATTTT. V is TRBV28 and J is TRBJ1-3; possible D gene TRBD1, 6 bases. Trimming removed 6 bases from V and 2 bases from J, with 17 bases in between. Per the germline V gene, CDR1 is MDHEN and CDR2 is SYDVKM. The CDR3 covers 16 residues.

In this sample, this clone turned up a few times. V gene TRBV18 combines with J gene TRBJ1-1, with 10 bases that match TRBD1. The V segment lost 3 bases and the J segment 5 bases; nucleotides outside the gene matches: 3. Germline CDR1 and CDR2: KGHSH and LQKENI. This CDR3 has 14 amino acids. CDR3 nucleotide sequence: TGTGCCAGCTCACCGGACAGGGGGAATACTGAAGCTTTCTTT. Its protein product is CASSPDRGNTEAFF.

This sequence joins TRBV25-1 and TRBJ2-7, with a tentative D call TRBD1 (7 bases). Germline loops: CDR1 MGHDK, CDR2 SYGVNS. Trimming pared 6 bases from V and 3 bases from J, leaving 12 bases between. This CDR3 is built from 13 residues. The DNA of the CDR3 is TGTGCCAGCAGCACCAGGGGGGTCTACGAGCAGTACTTC. This translates into CASSTRGVYEQYF.